The 10 T cell receptor beta chains listed next were all sequenced from one sample in a study of blood T cells in healthy people across ages. It was with a sample-barcoded 5' primer and a J-beta primer mix that a second PCR of roughly 7 to 12 cycles was run. TCRdb re-analysed the 5' RACE reads in MiXCR, keeping a single row per CDR3 protein. This sample has about 930,000 distinct CDR3 sequences, with about 28% found just once. The sample was also reused in another study, on T cells of mothers and their children.

What was sequenced was blood. These receptors originate from a woman between 35 and 50 years old in good health.

The chain links TRBV20-1 to TRBJ2-1; weak D call: TRBD2 (6 bases). The germline V gene encodes CDR1 DFQATT and CDR2 SNEGSKA (reference sequence). V was shortened by 7 bases and J by 0 bases, with 13 bases between the two germline ends. The CDR3 loop spans 14 amino acids. The CDR3 loop reads CSGSLGGSYNEQFF. The CDR3 DNA reads as TGCAGTGGCTCCTTGGGGGGCTCCTACAATGAGCAGTTCTTC.

In the case of this clonotype: This could be a read error, since a much larger clone is one nucleotide away. This chain joins TRBV12-3 or TRBV12-4 and TRBJ2-6; D might be TRBD1 or TRBD2, each matching 5 bases. The CDR3 contains 20 residues. CDR3 in amino acids: CASSRLGWDLAASGANVPTF. The CDR3 coding sequence is TGTGCCAGCAGCCGACTGGGGTGGGACCTGGCGGCGTCTGGGGCCAACGTCCCGACTTTC.

The rearrangement uses TRBV7-2 and TRBJ2-3; D is possibly TRBD2 (5 bases). Germline V lookup: CDR1 SGHTA, CDR2 FQGNSA. The length of the CDR3 is 15 residues. Trimming left V 5 bases short and J 2 bases short, with 14 bases between. CDR3 sequence: CASSKDGDYTDTQYF. CDR3 coding DNA: TGTGCCAGCAGCAAAGACGGGGATTACACAGATACGCAGTATTTT.

This chain joins TRBV30 and TRBJ1-5; TRBD1 agrees at 9 bases. CDR3 length: 13 residues. J lost 1 base, V lost 5 bases, and 0 bases had no gene match. Germline CDR1 reads GTSNPN; CDR2 reads SVGIG (reference sequence). The CDR3 DNA is TGTGCCTGGGGACAGGGGAGCAATCAGCCCCAGCATTTT. This encodes CAWGQGSNQPQHF.

Concerning this clonotype: Being one base from a much bigger clone, this may be a read error. The chain is built from TRBV6-5 and TRBJ2-7; TRBD1 matches 9 bases. The CDR3 is made up of 14 amino acids. Germline V lookup: CDR1 MNHEY, CDR2 SVGAGI. This CDR3 is CASSRDRAAHERYF. The CDR3 DNA is TGTGCCAGCAGTCGGGACAGGGCGGCCCACGAGCGGTACTTC.

The CDR3: CASSFGLHTDTQYF. CDR3 DNA sequence: TGTGCCAGCAGCTTCGGTCTTCACACAGATACGCAGTATTTT. This chain connects TRBV7-2 to TRBJ2-3; unclear D gene. The CDR3 runs to 14 residues. Trimming pared 3 bases from V and 2 bases from J, leaving 9 bases between. Germline V gives CDR1 SGHTA, CDR2 FQGNSA. Complete variable domain (other parts from reference TRBV7-2 and TRBJ2-3): GAGVSQSPSNKVTEKGKDVELRCDPISGHTALYWYRQSLGQGLEFLIYFQGNSAPDKSGLPSDRFSAERTGGSVSTLTIQRTQQEDSAVYLCASSFGLHTDTQYFGPGTRLTVL.

The chain couples TRBV4-1 to TRBJ1-4; D is unresolved. CDR3 length: 14 residues. Trimming took 3 bases from V and 2 from J, leaving 7 bases between them. Germline CDR1 is MGHRA and CDR2 is YSYEKL. CDR3 in DNA: TGCGCCAGCAGCCAGGAGGTCACTAATGAAAAACTGTTTTTT. The encoded protein is CASSQEVTNEKLFF.

In this sample, this clonotype turned up a few times. One junction end disagrees with the germline gene, perhaps due to a read error. This sequence joins TRBV2 and TRBJ2-4; D uncertain. Per the germline V gene, CDR1 is SNHLY and CDR2 is FYNNEI. The CDR3 runs 14 residues. The CDR3 here is CASSDRSAKNIQYF. The CDR3 bases are TGTGCCAGCAGTGATCGTTCGGCCAAAAATATTCAGTACTTC. Full variable domain (rest looked up from reference TRBV2 and TRBJ2-4): EPEVTQTPSHQVTQMGQEVILRCVPISNHLYFYWYRQILGQKVEFLVSFYNNEISEKSEIFDDQFSVERPDGSNFTLKIRSTKLEDSAMYFCASSDRSAKNIQYFGAGTRLSVL.

Ten or more counts support this clonotype. The chain couples TRBV29-1 to TRBJ2-5; D may be TRBD2 (5 bases). Between the trimmed V and J ends, which lost 6 bases and 5 bases, there was a span of 19 bases. The CDR3 contains 14 residues. CDR1 and CDR2 (germline): SQVTM, ANQGSEA. The CDR3 region is CSVLLRGSGETQYF. DNA for the CDR3: TGCAGCGTCCTGTTACGCGGGTCTGGGGAGACCCAGTACTTC.

The table lists this clonotype with a few counts. CDR3 protein: CASSVGLKDREYNEQFF. In nucleotides, the CDR3 is TGTGCCAGCAGCGTAGGGTTAAAGGACAGGGAGTACAATGAGCAGTTCTTC. This chain connects TRBV9 to TRBJ2-1, with TRBD1 identical over 8 bases. This CDR3 has 17 amino acids. The V gene's germline CDR1 is SGDLS and CDR2 YYNGEE. Trimming removed 0 bases from V and 4 bases from J; junction bases left unmatched: 9.